The 23 T cell receptor beta chains below were found in one sample sequenced in a study of CD8 T cells in ankylosing spondylitis. TCRdb passed the 5' RACE reads through MiXCR, listing each CDR3 protein once. The sample holds 150,000 or so distinct CDR3 sequences, about 17% seen once. Sequences were obtained from blood, either unsorted or a sorted T cell fraction (not recorded which). These receptor sequences come from a male donor with ankylosing spondylitis or in good health (not recorded which).

The chain employs TRBV18 and TRBJ1-5; unclear D gene. Germline V CDR1 and CDR2: KGHSH, LQKENI. Trimming shortened V by 5 bases and J by 4 bases, and 9 bases separated the two germline ends. The CDR3 sequence is 13 residues long. Written as DNA, the CDR3 is TGTGCCAGCTCATCGGGTCTTAATCAGCCCCAGCATTTT. This gives the protein CASSSGLNQPQHF.

Comments on this clonotype: This may be a read error: a much more frequent sequence differs by one nucleotide. The chain couples TRBV5-6 to TRBJ1-2, with D perhaps matching TRBD1 (5 bases). Trimming left V 1 base short and J 4 bases short, with 14 bases between. CDR1 is SGHDT, CDR2 YYEEEE, per germline. The CDR3 is 15 amino acids. The CDR3 nucleotides are TGTGCCAGCAGCTTGCGACAGCCCTACGCCTATGGCTACACCTTC. This gives the protein CASSLRQPYAYGYTF.

This clonotype was seen repeatedly, ten times or more. This chain joins TRBV7-8 and TRBJ2-1; D possibly corresponds to TRBD2 (5 bases). V was clipped by 2 bases and J by 10 bases, with 12 bases between them. This CDR3 spans 13 amino acids. Germline CDR1 and CDR2: SGHVS and FQNEAQ. Here the CDR3 DNA reads TGTGCCAGCAGCTTATCTGAGGGCGGCGAGCAGTTCTTC. Protein sequence: CASSLSEGGEQFF.

In the case of this clonotype: Just one base apart from a much larger clone, this may be a read error. In nucleotides, the CDR3 is TGTGCCAGCAGCGGCTCAGATACGCGGTATTTT. It codes for CASSGSDTRYF. The rearrangement links TRBV7-2 to TRBJ2-3, with D unresolved. There are 11 residues in the CDR3. Germline V lookup: CDR1 SGHTA, CDR2 FQGNSA.

The gene calls are TRBV12-3 or TRBV12-4 and TRBJ2-3; D is possibly TRBD1 (5 bases). The CDR3 contains 14 residues. Trimming took 6 bases from V and 4 from J, leaving 14 bases between them. The CDR3 is CASSWGPLPDTQYF. The CDR3 nucleotides are TGTGCCAGCAGCTGGGGCCCCTTGCCAGATACGCAGTATTTT.

This rearrangement joins TRBV18 to TRBJ2-2, with D possibly TRBD2 on 6 matching bases. The CDR3 runs 15 residues. CDR1 and CDR2 from the germline V gene are KGHSH and LQKENI. Trimming took off 2 bases at V and 5 bases at J, with 12 bases between the two ends. In nucleotides, the CDR3 is TGTGCCAGCTCACCATTGGGGAGCGGGACCGGGGAGCTGTTTTTT. This translates into CASSPLGSGTGELFF. The full variable domain, its missing parts supplied by reference TRBV18 and TRBJ2-2, is NAGVMQNPRHLVRRRGQEARLRCSPMKGHSHVYWYRQLPEEGLKFMVYLQKENIIDESGMPKERFSAEFPKEGPSILRIQQVVRGDSAAYFCASSPLGSGTGELFFGEGSRLTVL.

The genes are TRBV11-2 and TRBJ2-1; 11 positions match TRBD2. Losses at the gene ends were 5 bases for V and 7 bases for J; bases not matched to a gene: 7. CDR1 SGHAT and CDR2 FQNNGV come from the germline V gene. This CDR3 region has 15 residues. The CDR3 DNA sequence: TGTGCCAGCAGCCTACTAGCGGGAGTAAATAATGAGCAGTTCTTC. Amino acids: CASSLLAGVNNEQFF. Complete variable domain (other parts from reference TRBV11-2 and TRBJ2-1): EAGVAQSPRYKIIEKRQSVAFWCNPISGHATLYWYQQILGQGPKLLIQFQNNGVVDDSQLPKDRFSAERLKGVDSTLKIQPAKLEDSAVYLCASSLLAGVNNEQFFGPGTRLTVL.

The chain employs TRBV30 and TRBJ2-4, with TRBD1 matching over 8 bases. CDR3 size: 18 residues. V lost 4 bases to trimming and J lost 1 base; unmatched junction nucleotides: 15. Germline lookup yields CDR1 GTSNPN and CDR2 SVGIG (reference sequence). Here the CDR3 reads CAWNVGDRSTGAKNIQYF. Written as DNA, the CDR3 is TGTGCCTGGAATGTAGGGGACAGGTCAACCGGGGCCAAAAACATTCAGTACTTC. Variable domain in full (rest from reference TRBV30 and TRBJ2-4): SQTIHQWPATLVQPVGSPLSLECTVEGTSNPNLYWYRQAAGRGLQLLFYSVGIGQISSEVPQNLSASRPQDRQFILSSKKLLLSDSGFYLCAWNVGDRSTGAKNIQYFGAGTRLSVL.

A few counts support this clonotype. The genes are TRBV4-1 and TRBJ2-7; 9 bases map to TRBD2. The germline V gene has CDR1 MGHRA and CDR2 YSYEKL. The CDR3 consists of 17 residues. The V and J ends lost 0 bases and 0 bases, in that order; junction bases with no gene match: 6. The CDR3 DNA reads as TGCGCCAGCAGCCAAGAGGGGGGACTAGCCGCCTCCTACGAGCAGTACTTC. Amino acid sequence: CASSQEGGLAASYEQYF.

As regards this clonotype: This may be a read error: a much more frequent sequence differs by one nucleotide. The chain recombines TRBV20-1 with TRBJ2-7; D unresolved. The CDR3 is 14 amino acids. Germline assignment: CDR1 DFQATT and CDR2 SNEGSKA (reference sequence). Between the trimmed V and J ends, which lost 6 bases and 0 bases, there was a span of 15 bases. This chain's CDR3 is CSATTVSPSYEQYF. The CDR3 DNA sequence: TGCAGTGCCACGACTGTCTCCCCCTCCTACGAGCAGTACTTC.

This clonotype was seen more than once but under ten times. As DNA, the CDR3 is TGCGCCAGCAGCCGTCCGGGACTAGCGCGGAGCACAGATACGCAGTATTTT. Amino acids: CASSRPGLARSTDTQYF. This rearrangement joins TRBV5-1 to TRBJ2-3; TRBD2 agrees at 10 bases. The CDR3 loop spans 17 amino acids. CDR1 is SGHRS, CDR2 YFSETQ, per germline. V dropped 4 bases and J dropped 0; count of bases not matched to a gene: 8.

Many counts were recorded for this clonotype. This chain joins TRBV28 and TRBJ2-5; D remains ambiguous. Trimming left V 7 bases short and J 1 base short, with 13 bases between. Germline V gene sequence: CDR1 MDHEN, CDR2 SYDVKM. This CDR3 contains 14 residues. CDR3 amino acids: CASNRLARQETQYF. The CDR3 DNA reads TGTGCCAGCAATCGGCTCGCGCGCCAAGAGACCCAGTACTTC.

The chain uses TRBV5-1 and TRBJ2-2; D is unresolved. The germline gives CDR1 SGHRS, CDR2 YFSETQ. Trimming took 0 bases from V and 7 from J, leaving 13 bases between them. The CDR3 is made up of 15 amino acids. The CDR3 sequence is CASSLELLVVGELFF. The CDR3 DNA follows: TGCGCCAGCAGCTTGGAACTCCTAGTCGTCGGGGAGCTGTTTTTT.

This clonotype came up many times. The J gene is TRBJ1-5, the V gene TRBV5-1, with TRBD1 matching 9 bases. The trim removed 4 bases at V and 2 bases at J, leaving 7 bases unmatched. CDR1 is SGHRS and CDR2 is YFSETQ in the germline V gene. The CDR3 totals 16 residues. CDR3 residues: CASSPGDRDGNQPQHF. The CDR3 region has the DNA TGCGCCAGCAGCCCCGGGGACAGGGATGGCAATCAGCCCCAGCATTTT.

This clonotype has more than one count but fewer than ten. This chain links TRBV18 with TRBJ2-1, with TRBD2 matching over 7 bases. This CDR3 is built from 16 residues. Germline V gene sequence: CDR1 KGHSH, CDR2 LQKENI. V lost 0 bases, J lost 5 bases, and 7 bases stayed unmatched. CDR3 sequence: CASSPPATSAHNEQFF. DNA for the CDR3: TGTGCCAGCTCACCACCAGCAACTAGCGCCCACAATGAGCAGTTCTTC.

There are many counts of this clonotype. This sequence joins TRBV6-1 and TRBJ1-6; D gene uncertain. The CDR3 is 14 residues long. Trimming cost V 4 bases and J 6 bases, with 10 bases left between them. The germline V gene encodes CDR1 MNHNS and CDR2 SASEGT. CDR3 sequence: CASSVRAVNSPLHF. Here the CDR3 DNA reads TGTGCCAGCAGTGTTAGGGCGGTTAATTCACCCCTCCACTTT.

This clonotype was found many times. The chain links TRBV7-8 to TRBJ2-5; no clear D gene. The CDR3 has 15 residues. Germline V lookup: CDR1 SGHVS, CDR2 FQNEAQ. The V end was cut by 5 bases, the J end by 2 bases, with 15 bases between. CDR3 in amino acids: CASSVIFGSQETQYF. The CDR3 coding sequence is TGTGCCAGCAGCGTTATTTTCGGTTCGCAAGAGACCCAGTACTTC.

This clonotype was counted many times. V gene TRBV29-1 combines with J gene TRBJ2-7; D call uncertain. CDR1 and CDR2 from the germline V gene are SQVTM and ANQGSEA. The length of the CDR3 is 10 residues. Trimming cost V 1 base and J 7 bases, with 5 bases left between them. CDR3 residues: CSVEVGEQYF. CDR3 in DNA: TGCAGCGTTGAAGTGGGGGAGCAGTACTTC.

This clonotype was counted ten times or more. V usage is TRBV30 and J usage is TRBJ1-2; D may be TRBD1 (6 bases). The V end was cut by 2 bases, the J end by 8 bases, with 18 bases between. From germline, CDR1 is GTSNPN and CDR2 SVGIG (reference sequence). The CDR3 covers 14 residues. CDR3: CAWSLTGAPGGYTF. The DNA of the CDR3 is TGTGCCTGGAGTTTGACAGGAGCTCCCGGGGGCTACACCTTC.

This clonotype was found a few times. The genes are TRBV5-1 and TRBJ2-1; D remains ambiguous. This CDR3 has 15 residues. Between the trimmed V and J ends, which lost 4 bases and 4 bases, there was a span of 15 bases. Germline V gene sequence: CDR1 SGHRS, CDR2 YFSETQ. DNA for the CDR3: TGCGCCAGCAGCACTGAAGGGTATCGGTACAATGAGCAGTTCTTC. It specifies CASSTEGYRYNEQFF.

The J gene is TRBJ2-3, the V gene TRBV7-9, with a possible D match to TRBD1 (6 bases). The CDR3 totals 12 residues. V lost 6 bases to trimming and J lost 6 bases, with 10 bases between them. Germline V CDR1 and CDR2: SEHNR, FQNEAQ (reference sequence). The CDR3 DNA reads as TGTGCCAGCAGGCGCACAGGGGATACGCAGTATTTT. Its translation is CASRRTGDTQYF.

CDR3 bases: TGCGCCAGCAGCCCTCCGGGGGTCCATGAGCAGTTCTTC. It translates to CASSPPGVHEQFF. The chain links TRBV4-1 to TRBJ2-1; possible D gene TRBD2, 6 bases. Deletions cut 4 bases from V and 8 bases from J, with 12 bases between. The V gene's germline CDR1 is MGHRA and CDR2 YSYEKL. This CDR3 is 13 amino acids long.

This clonotype has just a few counts. V is TRBV28 and J is TRBJ1-2; the match to TRBD1 covers 9 bases. Trimming at V came to 5 bases and at J to 0 bases, leaving 10 bases not matched to a gene. The CDR3 is made up of 17 amino acids. Germline V CDR1 and CDR2: MDHEN, SYDVKM. The CDR3 loop is CASSAYPGTGTNYGYTF. Written as DNA, the CDR3 is TGTGCCAGCAGTGCTTACCCCGGGACAGGGACTAACTATGGCTACACCTTC.